This TCR beta chain was profiled in a study of cytomegalovirus exposure and HLA in healthy donors. Points from the study as a whole: One later analysis reportedly identified an Asian-associated ancestry cluster that showed fewer N-insertions than the approximately 710-donor mean. Earlier findings revealed that most TCR beta V segments proved productive either about 87% or about 30% of the time.

The study ran its PCR with 60 Vbeta and 13 Jbeta primers. The assay was immunoSEQ multiplex PCR, and TCRdb's table has in-frame clones only and misses some. The repertoire consists of around 190,000 clones, with roughly 78% occurring once and the leading ten covering approximately 4%. Details on this clone: Its antigen is not identified.

Germline V CDR1 and CDR2: SGHNT, YENEEA. CDR3 size: 15 residues. Trimming cost V 4 bases and J 0 bases, with 11 bases left between them. Sequences were obtained from PBMCs. The V and J genes are TRBV11-3 and TRBJ2-3; possibly TRBD1 for D (6 bases). The TCR originated in a woman aged 30 to 39 in good health and CMV-seropositive. The CDR3 loop reads CASSSRQASTDTQYF. The CDR3 DNA follows: TGTGCCAGCAGCTCTAGACAGGCTAGCACAGATACGCAGTATTTT.